This TCR beta chain was observed in a study of blood T cells in healthy people across ages. Primers used in a second PCR of about 6 to 11 cycles were a sample-barcoded 5' primer and a J-beta primer mix. In TCRdb, the 5' RACE reads were re-called with MiXCR into one record per CDR3 protein. This repertoire shows fewer than 900,000 distinct CDR3 sequences, roughly 45% found once; its top ten account for around a fifth. The CDR3 spans 16 residues. CDR1 and CDR2 from the germline V gene are SEHNR and FQNEAQ (reference sequence). J lost 5 bases, V lost 1 base, and 8 bases had no gene match. The TCR originated in a woman aged 55-69 years in good health. The rearrangement uses TRBV7-9 and TRBJ2-1; TRBD2 agrees at 7 bases. The specimen was blood. For the CDR3, the DNA is TGTGCCAGCAGCTTAGAAGTCGGGAGGATACACAATGAGCAGTTCTTC. Protein product: CASSLEVGRIHNEQFF. Filled out from reference TRBV7-9 and TRBJ2-1, the complete variable domain reads DTGVSQNPRHKITKRGQNVTFRCDPISEHNRLYWYRQTLGQGPEFLTYFQNEAQLEKSRLLSDRFSAERPKGSFSTLEIQRTEQGDSAMYLCASSLEVGRIHNEQFFGPGTRLTVL.